This T cell receptor (beta chain) was captured in a study of blood T cell repertoires in COVID-19. The CDR3 has 14 amino acids. Germline lookup yields CDR1 SGHRS and CDR2 YFSETQ. The trim removed 5 bases at V and 4 bases at J, leaving 8 bases unmatched. Libraries were prepared by immunoSEQ multiplex PCR; TCRdb keeps only in-frame clonotypes and omits some of them. The profile covers roughly 300,000 clones, with more than 75% appearing a single time and less than 6% taken by the ten largest. The chain employs TRBV5-1 and TRBJ1-1, with 7 positions matching TRBD1. What was sequenced was PBMCs or T cells enriched from blood (not recorded which). The sequence came from a woman aged 25-40 years who had recovered from COVID-19. CDR3 DNA sequence: TGCGCCAGCAGACGACAGGGACCGAGCACTGAAGCTTTCTTT. It is translated as CASRRQGPSTEAFF.